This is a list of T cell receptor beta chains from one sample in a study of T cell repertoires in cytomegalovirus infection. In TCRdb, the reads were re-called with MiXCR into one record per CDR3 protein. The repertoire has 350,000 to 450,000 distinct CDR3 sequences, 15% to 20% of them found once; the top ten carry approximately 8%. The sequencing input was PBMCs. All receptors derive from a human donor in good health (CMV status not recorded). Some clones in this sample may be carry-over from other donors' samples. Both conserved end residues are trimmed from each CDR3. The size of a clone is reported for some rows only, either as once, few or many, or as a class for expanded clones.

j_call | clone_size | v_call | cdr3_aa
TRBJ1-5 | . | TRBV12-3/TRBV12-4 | ASGGVNNQPQH
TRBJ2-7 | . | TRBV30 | AWSVVAPGQGAYEQY
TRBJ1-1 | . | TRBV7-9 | ASSNIPTNRDRGANTEAF
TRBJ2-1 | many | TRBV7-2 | ASSTTGLPYNEQF
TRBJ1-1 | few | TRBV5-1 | ASSSATMNTEAF
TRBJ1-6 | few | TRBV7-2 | ASSRTMKDSPLH
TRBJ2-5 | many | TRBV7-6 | ASSLASSGQGGIQETQY
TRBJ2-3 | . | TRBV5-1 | ASSPGSRWDTQY
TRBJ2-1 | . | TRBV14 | ASSQARSSPLGEQF
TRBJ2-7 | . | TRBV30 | AWTPSGRVILYEQY
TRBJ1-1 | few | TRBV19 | ASSIGGRGFTGAF
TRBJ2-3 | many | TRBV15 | ATSRDSRDRDTQY
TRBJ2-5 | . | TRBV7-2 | ASSPHLGQGVKETQY
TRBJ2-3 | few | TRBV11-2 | ASSFRGLNVRTDTQY
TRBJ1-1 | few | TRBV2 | ASRGTGYEAF
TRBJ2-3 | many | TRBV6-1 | ASSEAASRGYTQY
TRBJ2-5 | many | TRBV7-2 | ASSLASGRETQY
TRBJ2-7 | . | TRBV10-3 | AISDARRVGRESEQY
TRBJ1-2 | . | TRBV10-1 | ASSEGRSYGYT
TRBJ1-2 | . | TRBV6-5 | ASRHRGNGYT
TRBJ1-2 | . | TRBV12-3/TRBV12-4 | ASSPPRAGDTYGYT
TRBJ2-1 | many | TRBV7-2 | ASSLTSGRAGYNEQF
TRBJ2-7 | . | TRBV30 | AWSVGDRYEQY
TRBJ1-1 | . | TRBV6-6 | ASSSGLSGAF